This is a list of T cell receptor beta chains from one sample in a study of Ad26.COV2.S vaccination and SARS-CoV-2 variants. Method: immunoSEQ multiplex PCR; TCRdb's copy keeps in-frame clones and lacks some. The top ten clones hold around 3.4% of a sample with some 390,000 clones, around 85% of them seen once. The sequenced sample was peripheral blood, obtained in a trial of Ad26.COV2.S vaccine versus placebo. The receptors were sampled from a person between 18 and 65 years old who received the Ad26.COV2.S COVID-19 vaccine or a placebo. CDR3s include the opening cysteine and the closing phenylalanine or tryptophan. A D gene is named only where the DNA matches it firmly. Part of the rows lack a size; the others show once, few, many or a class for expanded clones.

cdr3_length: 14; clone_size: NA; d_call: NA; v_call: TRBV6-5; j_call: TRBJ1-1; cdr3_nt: TGTGCCAGCAGACCCGCTGGGCTTCTGAATGAAGCTTTCTTT; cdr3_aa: CASRPAGLLNEAFF
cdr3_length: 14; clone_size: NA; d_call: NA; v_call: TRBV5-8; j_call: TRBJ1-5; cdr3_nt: TGTGCCAGCAGCTTCGGTGGCACCTATCAGCCCCAGCATTTT; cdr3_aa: CASSFGGTYQPQHF
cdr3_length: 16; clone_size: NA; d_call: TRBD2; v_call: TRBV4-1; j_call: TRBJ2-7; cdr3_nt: TGCGCCAGCAGCCAAGGGGCTAGCGGACATACCTACGAGCAGTACTTC; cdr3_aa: CASSQGASGHTYEQYF
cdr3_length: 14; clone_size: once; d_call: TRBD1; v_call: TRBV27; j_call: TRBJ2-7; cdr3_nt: TGTGCCAGCAGGTCCGGGACAGGGGCCTACGAGCAGTACTTC; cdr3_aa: CASRSGTGAYEQYF
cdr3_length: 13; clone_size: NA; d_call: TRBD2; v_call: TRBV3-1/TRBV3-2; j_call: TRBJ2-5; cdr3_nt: TGTGCCAGCAGCGGACTAGCGGGGGAGACCCAGTACTTC; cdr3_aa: CASSGLAGETQYF
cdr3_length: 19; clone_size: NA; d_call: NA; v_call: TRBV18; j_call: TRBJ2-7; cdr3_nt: TGTGCCAGCTCACCGCAAGGGGGGGGAACGGGGCCTACCTTCTACGAGCAGTACTTC; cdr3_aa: CASSPQGGGTGPTFYEQYF
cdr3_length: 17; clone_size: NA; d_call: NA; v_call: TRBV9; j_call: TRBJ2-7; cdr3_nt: TGTGCCAGCAGCGTAGAGGAAGGGGGAGGACTAGGCGAAGAGCAGTACTTC; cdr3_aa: CASSVEEGGGLGEEQYF
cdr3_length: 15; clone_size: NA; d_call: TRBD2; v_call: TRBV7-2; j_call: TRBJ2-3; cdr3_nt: TGTGCCAGCAGCTCGACTAGCGGGGCAGCGGATACGCAGTATTTT; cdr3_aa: CASSSTSGAADTQYF
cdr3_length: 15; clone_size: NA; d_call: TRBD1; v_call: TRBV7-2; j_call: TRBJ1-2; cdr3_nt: TGTGCCAGCAGCTTAAGGGAGAGGGGGCTCTATGGCTACACCTTC; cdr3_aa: CASSLRERGLYGYTF
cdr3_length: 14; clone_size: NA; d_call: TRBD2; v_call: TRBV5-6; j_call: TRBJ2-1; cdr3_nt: TGTGCCAGCAGCTTAGCGGGGGTTATCAATGAGCAGTTCTTC; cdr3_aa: CASSLAGVINEQFF
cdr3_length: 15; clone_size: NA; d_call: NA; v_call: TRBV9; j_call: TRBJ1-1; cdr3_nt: TGTGCCAGCAGCCCCCGACAGAGTATCTTCACTGAAGCTTTCTTT; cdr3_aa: CASSPRQSIFTEAFF
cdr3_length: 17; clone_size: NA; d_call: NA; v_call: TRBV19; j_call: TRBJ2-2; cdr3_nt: TGTGCCAGTAGTATTATGGGAGCCTCGCGGGGCACCGGGGAGCTGTTTTTT; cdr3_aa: CASSIMGASRGTGELFF
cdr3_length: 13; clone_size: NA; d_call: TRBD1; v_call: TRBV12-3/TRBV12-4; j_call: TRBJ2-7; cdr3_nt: TGTGCCAGCAGCCGCCAGGGGGCCGACGAGCAGTACTTC; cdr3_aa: CASSRQGADEQYF
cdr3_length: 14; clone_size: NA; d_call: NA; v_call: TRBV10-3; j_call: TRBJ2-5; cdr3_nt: TGTGCCATCAGTGAGTCGACGTACCAAGAGACCCAGTACTTC; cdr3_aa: CAISESTYQETQYF
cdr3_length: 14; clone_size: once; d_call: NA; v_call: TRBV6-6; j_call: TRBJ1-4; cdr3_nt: TGTGCCAGCAGCGGGCGACTGGATCTCGGGAAACTGTTTTTT; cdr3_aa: CASSGRLDLGKLFF
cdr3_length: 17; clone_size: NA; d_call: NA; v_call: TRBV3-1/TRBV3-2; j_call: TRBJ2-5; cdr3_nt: TGTGCCAGCAGCCCAAAGACTGGCGGCATTTACCAAGAGACCCAGTACTTC; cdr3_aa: CASSPKTGGIYQETQYF
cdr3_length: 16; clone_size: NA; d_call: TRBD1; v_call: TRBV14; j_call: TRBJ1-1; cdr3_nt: TGTGCCAGCAGCCCAGGACAGGGAAGGTGGCACACTGAAGCTTTCTTT; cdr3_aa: CASSPGQGRWHTEAFF
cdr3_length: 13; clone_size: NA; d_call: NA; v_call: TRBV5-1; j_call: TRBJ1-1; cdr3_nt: TGCGCCAGCAGCGTCAGGCCGAACACTGAAGCTTTCTTT; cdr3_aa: CASSVRPNTEAFF
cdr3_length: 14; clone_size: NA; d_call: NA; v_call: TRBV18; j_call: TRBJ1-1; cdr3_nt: TGTGCCAGCTCTACCAGGGGTCTAGACACTGAAGCTTTCTTT; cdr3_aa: CASSTRGLDTEAFF
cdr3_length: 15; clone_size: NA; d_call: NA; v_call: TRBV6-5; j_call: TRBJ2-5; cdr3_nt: TGTGCCAGCAGTTACTCGATTGGGGTTCAAGAGACCCAGTACTTC; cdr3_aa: CASSYSIGVQETQYF
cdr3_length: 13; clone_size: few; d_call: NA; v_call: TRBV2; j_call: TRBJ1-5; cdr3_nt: TGTGCCAGCAGTGACGGCGAAAATCAGCCCCAGCATTTT; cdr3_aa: CASSDGENQPQHF
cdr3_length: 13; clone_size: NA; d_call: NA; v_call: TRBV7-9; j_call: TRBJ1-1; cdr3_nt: TGTGCCGTACCTTGGAGGGGGGACACTGAAGCTTTCTTT; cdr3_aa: CAVPWRGDTEAFF